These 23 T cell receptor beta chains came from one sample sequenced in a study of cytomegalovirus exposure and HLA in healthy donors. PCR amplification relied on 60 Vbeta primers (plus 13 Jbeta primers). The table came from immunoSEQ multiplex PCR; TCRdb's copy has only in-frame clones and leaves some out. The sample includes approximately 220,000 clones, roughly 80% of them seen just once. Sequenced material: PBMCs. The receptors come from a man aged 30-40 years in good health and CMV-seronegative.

CDR3 DNA sequence: TGTGCCAGCAGGTCGCCGGGACAGAACACCGGGGAGCTGTTTTTT. It translates to CASRSPGQNTGELFF. This chain links TRBV7-9 with TRBJ2-2; D is perhaps TRBD1 (6 bases). Per germline, CDR1 SEHNR and CDR2 FQNEAQ (reference sequence). The CDR3 covers 15 residues. V was shortened by 6 bases and J by 1 base, with 12 bases between the two germline ends.

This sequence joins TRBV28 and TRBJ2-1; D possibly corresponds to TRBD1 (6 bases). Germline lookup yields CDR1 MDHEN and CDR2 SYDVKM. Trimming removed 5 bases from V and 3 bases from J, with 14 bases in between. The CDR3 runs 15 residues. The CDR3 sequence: CASSIMDSLYNEQFF. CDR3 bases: TGTGCCAGCAGTATCATGGACAGCCTCTACAATGAGCAGTTCTTC.

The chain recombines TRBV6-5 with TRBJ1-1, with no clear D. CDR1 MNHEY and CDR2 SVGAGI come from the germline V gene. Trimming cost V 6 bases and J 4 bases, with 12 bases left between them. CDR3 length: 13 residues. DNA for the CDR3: TGTGCCAGCAGCCCGGGTGGGAGCACTGAAGCTTTCTTT. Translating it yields CASSPGGSTEAFF.

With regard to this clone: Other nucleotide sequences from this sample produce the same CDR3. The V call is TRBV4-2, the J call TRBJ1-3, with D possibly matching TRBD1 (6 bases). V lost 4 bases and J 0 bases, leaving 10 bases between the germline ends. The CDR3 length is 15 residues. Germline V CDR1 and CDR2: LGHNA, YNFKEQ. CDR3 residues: CASSPGQISGNTIYF. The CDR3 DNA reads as TGTGCCAGCAGCCCAGGACAGATCTCTGGAAACACCATATATTTT.

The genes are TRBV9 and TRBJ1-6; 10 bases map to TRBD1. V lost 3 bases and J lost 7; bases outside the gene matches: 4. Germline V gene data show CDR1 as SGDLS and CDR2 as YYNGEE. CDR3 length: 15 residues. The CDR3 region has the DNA TGTGCCAGCAGCGAGGGGGACAGGGGAAATTCACCCCTCCACTTT. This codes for CASSEGDRGNSPLHF. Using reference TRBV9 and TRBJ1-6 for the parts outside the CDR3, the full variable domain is DSGVTQTPKHLITATGQRVTLRCSPRSGDLSVYWYQQSLDQGLQFLIQYYNGEERAKGNILERFSAQQFPDLHSELNLSSLELGDSALYFCASSEGDRGNSPLHFGNGTRLTVT.

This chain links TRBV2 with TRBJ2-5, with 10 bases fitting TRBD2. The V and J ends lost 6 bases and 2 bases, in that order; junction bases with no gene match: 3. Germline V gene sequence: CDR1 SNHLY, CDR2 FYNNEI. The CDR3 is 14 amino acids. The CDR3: CASSKRGGQETQYF. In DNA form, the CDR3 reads TGTGCCAGCAGCAAGCGGGGGGGTCAAGAGACCCAGTACTTC.

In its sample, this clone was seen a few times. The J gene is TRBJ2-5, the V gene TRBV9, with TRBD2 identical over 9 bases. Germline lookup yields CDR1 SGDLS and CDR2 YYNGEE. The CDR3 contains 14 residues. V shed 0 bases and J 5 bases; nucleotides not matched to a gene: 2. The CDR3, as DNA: TGTGCCAGCAGCGTAGAGCTAGCGGGGGAGACCCAGTACTTC. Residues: CASSVELAGETQYF.

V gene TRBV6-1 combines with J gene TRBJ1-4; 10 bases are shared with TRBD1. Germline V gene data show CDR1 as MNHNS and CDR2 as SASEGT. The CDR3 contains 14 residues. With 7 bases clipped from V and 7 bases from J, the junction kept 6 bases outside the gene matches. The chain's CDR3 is CASTEGQGIEKLFF. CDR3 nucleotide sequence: TGTGCCAGCACCGAGGGACAGGGGATTGAAAAACTGTTTTTT.

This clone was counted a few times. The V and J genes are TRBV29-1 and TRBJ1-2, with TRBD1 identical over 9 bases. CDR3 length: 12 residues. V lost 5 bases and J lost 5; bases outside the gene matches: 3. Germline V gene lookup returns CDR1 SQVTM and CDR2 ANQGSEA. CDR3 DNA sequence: TGCAGCGTTACCGGGACAGGGTATGGCTACACCTTC. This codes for CSVTGTGYGYTF.

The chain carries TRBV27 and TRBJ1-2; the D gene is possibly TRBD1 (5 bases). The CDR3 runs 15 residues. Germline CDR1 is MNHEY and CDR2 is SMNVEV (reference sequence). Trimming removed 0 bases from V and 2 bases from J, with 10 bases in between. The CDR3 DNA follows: TGTGCCAGCAGTTTATCGTCGGGGGGGAACTATGGCTACACCTTC. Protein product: CASSLSSGGNYGYTF.

CDR3 nucleotide sequence: TGTGCCAGCTTCAGGGGGAGAGCTTTCTTT. Its translation: CASFRGRAFF. The chain uses TRBV6-5 and TRBJ1-1; 7 nucleotides align to TRBD1. CDR1 is MNHEY and CDR2 is SVGAGI in the germline V gene. The CDR3 length is 10 residues. The V and J ends lost 8 bases and 10 bases, in that order; junction bases with no gene match: 4.

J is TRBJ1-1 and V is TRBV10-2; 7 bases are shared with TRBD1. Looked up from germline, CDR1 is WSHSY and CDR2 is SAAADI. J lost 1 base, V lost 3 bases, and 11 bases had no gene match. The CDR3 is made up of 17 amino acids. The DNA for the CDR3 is TGCGCCAGCAGTGACCCTTACGACAGGGACTCGAACACTGAAGCTTTCTTT. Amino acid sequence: CASSDPYDRDSNTEAFF.

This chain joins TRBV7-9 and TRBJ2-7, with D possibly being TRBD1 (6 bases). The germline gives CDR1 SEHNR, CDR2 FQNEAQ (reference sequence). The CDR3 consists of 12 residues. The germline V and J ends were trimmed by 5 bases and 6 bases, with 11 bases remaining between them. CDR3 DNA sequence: TGTGCCAGCAGCCGGGGCAGGGGCGAGCAGTACTTC. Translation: CASSRGRGEQYF. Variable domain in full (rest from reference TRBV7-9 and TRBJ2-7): DTGVSQNPRHKITKRGQNVTFRCDPISEHNRLYWYRQTLGQGPEFLTYFQNEAQLEKSRLLSDRFSAERPKGSFSTLEIQRTEQGDSAMYLCASSRGRGEQYFGPGTRLTVT.

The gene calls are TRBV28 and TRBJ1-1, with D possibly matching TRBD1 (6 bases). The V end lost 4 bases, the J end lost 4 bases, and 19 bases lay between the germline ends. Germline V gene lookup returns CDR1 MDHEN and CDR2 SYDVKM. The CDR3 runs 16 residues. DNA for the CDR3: TGTGCCAGCAGTTCAATTACAGGGCGTGTATCCACTGAAGCTTTCTTT. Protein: CASSSITGRVSTEAFF. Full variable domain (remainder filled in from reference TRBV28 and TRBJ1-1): DVKVTQSSRYLVKRTGEKVFLECVQDMDHENMFWYRQDPGLGLRLIYFSYDVKMKEKGDIPEGYSVSREKKERFSLILESASTNQTSMYLCASSSITGRVSTEAFFGQGTRLTVV.

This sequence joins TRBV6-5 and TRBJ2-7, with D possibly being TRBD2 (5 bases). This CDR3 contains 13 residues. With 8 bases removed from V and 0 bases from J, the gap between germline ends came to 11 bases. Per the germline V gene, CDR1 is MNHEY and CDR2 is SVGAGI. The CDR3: CASGEFPSYEQYF. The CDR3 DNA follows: TGTGCCAGCGGGGAGTTCCCCTCCTACGAGCAGTACTTC.

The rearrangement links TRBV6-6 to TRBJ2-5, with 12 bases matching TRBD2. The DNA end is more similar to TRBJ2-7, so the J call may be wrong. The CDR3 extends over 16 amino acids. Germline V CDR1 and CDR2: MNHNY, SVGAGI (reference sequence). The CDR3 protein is CASSYPMTSGGYEQYF. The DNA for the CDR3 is TGTGCCAGCAGTTACCCTATGACTAGCGGGGGATACGAGCAGTACTTC.

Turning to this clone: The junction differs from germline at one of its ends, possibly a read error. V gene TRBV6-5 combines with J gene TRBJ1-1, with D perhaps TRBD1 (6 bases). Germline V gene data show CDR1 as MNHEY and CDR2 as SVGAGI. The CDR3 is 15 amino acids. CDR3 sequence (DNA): TGTGCCAACAGTTACTCATCAGGGGCGAACACTGAAGCTTTCTTT. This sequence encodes CANSYSSGANTEAFF.

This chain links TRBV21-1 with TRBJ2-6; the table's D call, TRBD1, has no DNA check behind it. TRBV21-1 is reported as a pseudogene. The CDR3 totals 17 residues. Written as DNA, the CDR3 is TGTGCCACCCCCGACAGGGGGGCCCCCTCTGGGGCCAGCGTCCTGACTTTC. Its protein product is CATPDRGAPSGASVLTF.

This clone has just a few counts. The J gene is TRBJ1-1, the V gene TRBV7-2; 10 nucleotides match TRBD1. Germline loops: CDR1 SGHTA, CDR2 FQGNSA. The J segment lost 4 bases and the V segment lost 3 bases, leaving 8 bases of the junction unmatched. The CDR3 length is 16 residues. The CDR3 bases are TGTGCCAGCAGCTTTAGGGTGGGGACAGGGGTCACTGAAGCTTTCTTT. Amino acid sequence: CASSFRVGTGVTEAFF.

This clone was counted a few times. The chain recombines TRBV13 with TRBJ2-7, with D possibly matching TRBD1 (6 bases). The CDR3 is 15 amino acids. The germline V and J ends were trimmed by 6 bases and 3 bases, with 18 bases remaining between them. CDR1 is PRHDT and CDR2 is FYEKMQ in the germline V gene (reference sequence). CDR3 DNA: TGTGCCAGCAGAGTCACAGGGACGAGGGGCTACGAGCAGTACTTC. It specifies CASRVTGTRGYEQYF.

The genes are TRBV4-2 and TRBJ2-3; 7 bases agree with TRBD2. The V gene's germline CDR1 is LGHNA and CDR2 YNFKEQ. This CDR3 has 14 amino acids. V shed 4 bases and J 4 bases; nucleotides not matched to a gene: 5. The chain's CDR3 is CASSPRLAADTQYF. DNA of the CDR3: TGTGCCAGCAGCCCACGACTAGCAGCAGATACGCAGTATTTT.

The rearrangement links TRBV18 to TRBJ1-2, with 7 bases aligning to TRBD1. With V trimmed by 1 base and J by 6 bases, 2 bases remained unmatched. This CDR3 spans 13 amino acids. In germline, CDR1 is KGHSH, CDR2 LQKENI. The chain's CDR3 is CASSPRRGDGYTF. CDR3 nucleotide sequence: TGTGCCAGCTCACCACGCAGGGGGGATGGCTACACCTTC.

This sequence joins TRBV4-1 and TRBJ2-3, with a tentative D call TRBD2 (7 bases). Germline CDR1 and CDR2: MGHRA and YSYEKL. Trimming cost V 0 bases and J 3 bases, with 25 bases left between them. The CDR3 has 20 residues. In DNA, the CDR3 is TGCGCCAGCAGCCAAGATAGAGGAATGACGGGGGGCGATTCAACAGATACGCAGTATTTT. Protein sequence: CASSQDRGMTGGDSTDTQYF.